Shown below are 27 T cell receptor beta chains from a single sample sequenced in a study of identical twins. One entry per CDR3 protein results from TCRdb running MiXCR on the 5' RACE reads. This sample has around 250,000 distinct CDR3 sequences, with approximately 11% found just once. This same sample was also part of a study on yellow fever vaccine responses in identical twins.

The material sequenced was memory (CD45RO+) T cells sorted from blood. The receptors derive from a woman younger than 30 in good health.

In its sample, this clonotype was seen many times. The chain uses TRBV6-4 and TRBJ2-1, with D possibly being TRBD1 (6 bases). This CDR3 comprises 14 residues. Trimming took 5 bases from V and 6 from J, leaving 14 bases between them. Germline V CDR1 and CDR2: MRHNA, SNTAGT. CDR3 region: CASSTQGGSNEQFF. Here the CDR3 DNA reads TGTGCCAGCAGTACCCAAGGGGGTAGCAATGAGCAGTTCTTC.

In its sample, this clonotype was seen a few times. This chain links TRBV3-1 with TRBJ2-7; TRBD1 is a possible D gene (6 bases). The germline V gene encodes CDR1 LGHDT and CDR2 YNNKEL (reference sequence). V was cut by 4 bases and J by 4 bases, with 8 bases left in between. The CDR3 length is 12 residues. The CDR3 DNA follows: TGTGCCAGCAGCCGACAGGAGTACGAGCAGTACTTC. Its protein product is CASSRQEYEQYF.

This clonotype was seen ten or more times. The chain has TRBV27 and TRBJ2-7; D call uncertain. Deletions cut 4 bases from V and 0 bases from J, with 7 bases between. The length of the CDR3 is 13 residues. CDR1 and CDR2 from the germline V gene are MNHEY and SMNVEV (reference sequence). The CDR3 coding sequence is TGTGCCAGCAGTTACGCACTCTCCTACGAGCAGTACTTC. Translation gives CASSYALSYEQYF.

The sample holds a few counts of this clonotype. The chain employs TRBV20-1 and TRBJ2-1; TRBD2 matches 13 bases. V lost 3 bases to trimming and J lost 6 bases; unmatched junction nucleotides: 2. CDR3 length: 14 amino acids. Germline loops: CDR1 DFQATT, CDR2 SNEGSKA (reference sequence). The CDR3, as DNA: TGCAGTGCTAGGGGACTAGCGGGGATCAATGAGCAGTTCTTC. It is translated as CSARGLAGINEQFF.

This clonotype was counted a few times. CDR3 sequence: CASSSQGGAYEQYF. The CDR3 DNA reads TGTGCCAGCAGCTCGCAGGGAGGCGCGTACGAGCAGTACTTC. The chain is built from TRBV7-9 and TRBJ2-7, with a possible D match to TRBD2 (6 bases). V was pared by 4 bases and J by 4 bases, with 14 bases between. Germline CDR1 is SEHNR and CDR2 is FQNEAQ (reference sequence). There are 14 residues in the CDR3.

The chain's CDR3 is CSVGSGGLSSTDTQYF. The CDR3 DNA reads TGCAGCGTTGGTAGCGGGGGCCTTTCTAGCACAGATACGCAGTATTTT. The J gene is TRBJ2-3, the V gene TRBV29-1, with TRBD2 matching 9 bases. After removal of 4 bases from V and 0 bases from J, the junction contained 8 bases not matched to a gene. The CDR3 length is 16 residues. CDR1 SQVTM and CDR2 ANQGSEA come from the germline V gene.

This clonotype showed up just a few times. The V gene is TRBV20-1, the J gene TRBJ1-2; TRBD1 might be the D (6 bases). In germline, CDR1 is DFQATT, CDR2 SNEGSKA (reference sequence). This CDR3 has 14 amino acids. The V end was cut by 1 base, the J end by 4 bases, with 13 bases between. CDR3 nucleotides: TGCAGTGCTAGAGGGGACACCTCGATCTATGGCTACACCTTC. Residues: CSARGDTSIYGYTF.

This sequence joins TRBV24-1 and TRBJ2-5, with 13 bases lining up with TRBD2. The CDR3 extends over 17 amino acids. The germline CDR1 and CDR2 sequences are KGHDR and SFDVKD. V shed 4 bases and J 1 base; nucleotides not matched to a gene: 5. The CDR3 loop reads CATSEATSGRGQETQYF. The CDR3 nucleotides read TGTGCCACCAGTGAGGCTACTAGCGGGAGGGGCCAAGAGACCCAGTACTTC.

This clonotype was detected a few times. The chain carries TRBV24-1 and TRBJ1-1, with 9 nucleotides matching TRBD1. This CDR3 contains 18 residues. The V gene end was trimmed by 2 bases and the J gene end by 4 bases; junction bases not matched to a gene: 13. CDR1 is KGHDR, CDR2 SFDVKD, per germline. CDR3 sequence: CATSDSTAGTGLATEAFF. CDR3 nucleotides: TGTGCCACCAGTGATTCAACCGCCGGGACAGGGTTGGCCACTGAAGCTTTCTTT.

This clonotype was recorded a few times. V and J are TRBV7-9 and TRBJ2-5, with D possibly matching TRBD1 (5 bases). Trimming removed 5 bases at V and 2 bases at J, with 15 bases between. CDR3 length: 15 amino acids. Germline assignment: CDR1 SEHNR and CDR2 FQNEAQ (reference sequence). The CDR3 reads CASSHRKDNQETQYF. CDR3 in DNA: TGTGCCAGCAGCCACCGGAAGGACAATCAAGAGACCCAGTACTTC.

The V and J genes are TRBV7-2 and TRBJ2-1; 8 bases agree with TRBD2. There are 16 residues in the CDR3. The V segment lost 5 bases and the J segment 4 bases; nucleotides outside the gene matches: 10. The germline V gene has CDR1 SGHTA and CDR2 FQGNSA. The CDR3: CASSRSGTREYNEQFF. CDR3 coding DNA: TGTGCCAGCAGCCGATCGGGGACTAGGGAATACAATGAGCAGTTCTTC.

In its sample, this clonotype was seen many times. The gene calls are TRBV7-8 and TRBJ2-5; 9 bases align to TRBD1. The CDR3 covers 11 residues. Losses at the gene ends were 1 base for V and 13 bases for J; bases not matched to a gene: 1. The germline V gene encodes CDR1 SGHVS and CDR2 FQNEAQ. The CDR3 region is CASSLVGQGYF. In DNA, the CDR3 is TGTGCCAGCAGCTTAGTGGGACAGGGGTACTTC.

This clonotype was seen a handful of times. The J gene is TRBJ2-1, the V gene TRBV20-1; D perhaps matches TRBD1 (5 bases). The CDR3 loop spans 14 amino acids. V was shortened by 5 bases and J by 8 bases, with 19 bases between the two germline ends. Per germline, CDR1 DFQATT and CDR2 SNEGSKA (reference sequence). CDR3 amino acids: CSAFKGEVTYEQFF. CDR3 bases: TGCAGTGCTTTTAAAGGGGAAGTCACCTATGAGCAGTTCTTC.

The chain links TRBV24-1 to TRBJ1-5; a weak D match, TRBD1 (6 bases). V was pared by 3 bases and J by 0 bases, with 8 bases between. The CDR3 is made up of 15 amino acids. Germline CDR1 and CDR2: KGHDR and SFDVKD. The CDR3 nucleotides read TGTGCCACCAGTGATGGGACAAGTAGCAATCAGCCCCAGCATTTT. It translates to CATSDGTSSNQPQHF.

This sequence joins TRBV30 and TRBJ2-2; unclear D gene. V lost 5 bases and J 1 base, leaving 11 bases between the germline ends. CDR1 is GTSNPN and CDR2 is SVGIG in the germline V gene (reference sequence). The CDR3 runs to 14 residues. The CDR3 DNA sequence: TGTGCCTGGGGACGCCTGAAGAACACCGGGGAGCTGTTTTTT. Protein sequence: CAWGRLKNTGELFF.

CDR3 in amino acids: CASSLEPNYNEQFF. CDR3 DNA sequence: TGTGCCAGCAGCTTAGAACCTAATTACAATGAGCAGTTCTTC. The chain couples TRBV11-2 to TRBJ2-1; D uncertain. CDR3 length: 14 residues. Looked up from germline, CDR1 is SGHAT and CDR2 is FQNNGV. V lost 0 bases, J lost 4 bases, and 7 bases lay in between.

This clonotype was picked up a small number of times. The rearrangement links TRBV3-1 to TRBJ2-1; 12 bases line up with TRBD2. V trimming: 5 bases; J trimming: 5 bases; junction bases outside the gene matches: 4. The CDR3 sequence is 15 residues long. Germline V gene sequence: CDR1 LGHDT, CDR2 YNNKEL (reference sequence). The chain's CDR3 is CASSFRLAGDNEQFF. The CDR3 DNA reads TGTGCCAGCAGCTTCCGACTAGCGGGGGACAATGAGCAGTTCTTC.

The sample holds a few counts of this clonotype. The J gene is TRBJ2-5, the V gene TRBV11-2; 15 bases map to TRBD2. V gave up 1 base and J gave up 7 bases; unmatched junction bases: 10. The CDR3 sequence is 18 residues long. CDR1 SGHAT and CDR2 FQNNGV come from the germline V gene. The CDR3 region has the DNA TGTGCCAGCAGCTTAGTGGGACTAGCGGGGGGAACAGGGGGGACCCAGTACTTC. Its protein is CASSLVGLAGGTGGTQYF.

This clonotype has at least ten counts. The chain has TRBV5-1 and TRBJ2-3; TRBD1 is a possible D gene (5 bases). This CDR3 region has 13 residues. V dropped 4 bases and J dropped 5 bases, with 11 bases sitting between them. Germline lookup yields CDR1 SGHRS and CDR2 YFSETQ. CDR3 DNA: TGCGCCAGCAGCCCCCGGACACAAGATACGCAGTATTTT. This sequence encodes CASSPRTQDTQYF.

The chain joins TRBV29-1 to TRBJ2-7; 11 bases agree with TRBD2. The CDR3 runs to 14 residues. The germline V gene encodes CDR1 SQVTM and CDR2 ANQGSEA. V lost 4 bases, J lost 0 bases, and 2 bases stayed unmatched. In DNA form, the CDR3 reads TGCAGCGTTGCTACTAGCGGGGGCTCCTACGAGCAGTACTTC. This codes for CSVATSGGSYEQYF.

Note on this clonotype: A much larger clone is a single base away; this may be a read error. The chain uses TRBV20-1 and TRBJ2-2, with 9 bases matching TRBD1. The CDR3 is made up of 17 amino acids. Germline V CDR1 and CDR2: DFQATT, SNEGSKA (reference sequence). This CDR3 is CCARDTGGAPDTGELFF. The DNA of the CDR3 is TGCTGTGCTAGAGATACAGGGGGCGCCCCGGACACCGGGGAGCTGTTTTTT.

The CDR3, as DNA: TGTGCCAGCAGGTTTGGGACAACTATGACCTACGAGCAGTACTTC. Its protein product is CASRFGTTMTYEQYF. The chain has TRBV28 and TRBJ2-7, with D maybe TRBD1 (6 bases). Germline V CDR1 and CDR2: MDHEN, SYDVKM. The CDR3 is 15 residues long. V lost 6 bases to trimming and J lost 2 bases, with 17 bases between them.

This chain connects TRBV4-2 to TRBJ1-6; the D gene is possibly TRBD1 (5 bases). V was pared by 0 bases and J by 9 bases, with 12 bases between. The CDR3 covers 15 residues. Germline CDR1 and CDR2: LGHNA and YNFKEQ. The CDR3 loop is CASSQDVAGGSPLHF. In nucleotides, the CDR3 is TGTGCCAGCAGCCAAGATGTGGCGGGGGGTTCACCCCTCCACTTT.

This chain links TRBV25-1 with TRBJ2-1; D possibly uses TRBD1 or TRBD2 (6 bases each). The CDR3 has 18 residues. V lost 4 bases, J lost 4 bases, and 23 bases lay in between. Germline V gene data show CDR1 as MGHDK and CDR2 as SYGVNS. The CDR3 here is CASSGGAGRTVRYNEQFF. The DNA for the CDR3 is TGTGCCAGCAGTGGGGGGGCCGGGAGAACGGTCAGGTACAATGAGCAGTTCTTC. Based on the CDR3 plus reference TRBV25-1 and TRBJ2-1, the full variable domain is EADIYQTPRYLVIGTGKKITLECSQTMGHDKMYWYQQDPGMELHLIHYSYGVNSTEKGDLSSESTVSRIRTEHFPLTLESARPSHTSQYLCASSGGAGRTVRYNEQFFGPGTRLTVL.

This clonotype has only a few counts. CDR3 in amino acids: CSARRERGRGDTQYF. CDR3 DNA: TGCAGTGCTAGACGCGAGCGGGGGAGGGGGGATACGCAGTATTTT. The chain has TRBV20-1 and TRBJ2-3; 8 nucleotides match TRBD2. This CDR3 is 15 amino acids long. Germline V gene data show CDR1 as DFQATT and CDR2 as SNEGSKA (reference sequence). V lost 2 bases to trimming and J lost 6 bases; unmatched junction nucleotides: 10.

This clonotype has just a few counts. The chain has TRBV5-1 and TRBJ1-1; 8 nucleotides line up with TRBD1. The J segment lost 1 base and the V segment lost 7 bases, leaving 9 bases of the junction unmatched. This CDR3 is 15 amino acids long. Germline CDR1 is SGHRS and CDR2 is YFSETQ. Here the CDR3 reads CASGQGANKNTEAFF. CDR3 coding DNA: TGCGCCAGCGGGCAGGGGGCAAATAAGAACACTGAAGCTTTCTTT.

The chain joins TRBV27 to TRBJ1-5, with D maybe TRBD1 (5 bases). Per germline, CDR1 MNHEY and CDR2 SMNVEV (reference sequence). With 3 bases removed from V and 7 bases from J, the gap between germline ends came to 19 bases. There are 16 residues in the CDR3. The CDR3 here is CASSFPLTGTQQPQHF. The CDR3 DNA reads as TGTGCCAGCAGTTTCCCCCTTACAGGTACTCAGCAGCCCCAGCATTTT.